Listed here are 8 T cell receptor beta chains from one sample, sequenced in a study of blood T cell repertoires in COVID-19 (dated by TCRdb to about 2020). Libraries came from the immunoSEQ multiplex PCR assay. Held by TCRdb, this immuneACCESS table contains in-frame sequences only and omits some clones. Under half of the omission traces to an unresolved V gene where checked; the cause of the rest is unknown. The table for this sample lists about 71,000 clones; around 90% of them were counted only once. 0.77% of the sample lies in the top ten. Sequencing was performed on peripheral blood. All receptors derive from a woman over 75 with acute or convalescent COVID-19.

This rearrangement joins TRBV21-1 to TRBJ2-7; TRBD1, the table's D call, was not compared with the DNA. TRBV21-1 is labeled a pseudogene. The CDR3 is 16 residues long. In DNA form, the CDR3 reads TGTGCCAGCAGACCACAGGGGGCCGACCCTTACTACGAGCAGTACTTC. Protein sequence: CASRPQGADPYYEQYF.

As DNA, the CDR3 is TGCGCCAGCAGTTATGAGAGCTACGAGCAGTACTTC. Protein: CASSYESYEQYF. V usage is TRBV10-2 and J usage is TRBJ2-7; D gene unclear. The V gene lost 5 bases and the J gene lost 3 bases, with 8 bases spanning the gap. There are 12 residues in the CDR3. The germline V gene has CDR1 WSHSY and CDR2 SAAADI.

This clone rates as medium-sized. The CDR3 loop reads CASSPGQGRHF. The CDR3 DNA sequence: TGTGCCAGTAGTCCTGGACAGGGACGCCATTTT. J is TRBJ1-5 and V is TRBV19; TRBD1 agrees at 8 bases. Germline V gene data show CDR1 as LNHDA and CDR2 as SQIVND (reference sequence). The V gene end was trimmed by 5 bases and the J gene end by 16 bases; junction bases not matched to a gene: 7. The length of the CDR3 is 11 residues. Full variable domain (missing parts from reference TRBV19 and TRBJ1-5): DGGITQSPKYLFRKEGQNVTLSCEQNLNHDAMYWYRQDPGQGLRLIYYSQIVNDFQKGDIAEGYSVSREKKESFPLTVTSAQKNPTAFYLCASSPGQGRHFGDGTRLSIL.

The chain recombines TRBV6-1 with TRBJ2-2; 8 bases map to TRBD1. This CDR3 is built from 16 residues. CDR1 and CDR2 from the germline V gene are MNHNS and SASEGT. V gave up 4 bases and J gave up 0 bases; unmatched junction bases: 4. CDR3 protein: CASSVPGGANTGELFF. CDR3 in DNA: TGTGCCAGCAGTGTGCCAGGGGGCGCGAACACCGGGGAGCTGTTTTTT.

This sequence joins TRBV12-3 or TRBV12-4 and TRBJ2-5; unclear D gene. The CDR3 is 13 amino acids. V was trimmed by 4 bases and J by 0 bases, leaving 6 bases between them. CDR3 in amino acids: CASSSSDQETQYF. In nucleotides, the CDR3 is TGTGCCAGCAGTTCCTCAGACCAAGAGACCCAGTACTTC.

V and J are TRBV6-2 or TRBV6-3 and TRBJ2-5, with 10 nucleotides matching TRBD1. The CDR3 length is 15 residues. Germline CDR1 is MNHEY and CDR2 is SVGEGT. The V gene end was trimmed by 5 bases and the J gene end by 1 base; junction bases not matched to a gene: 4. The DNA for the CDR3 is TGTGCCAGCAGTCCATGGACAGGGGGCCAAGAGACCCAGTACTTC. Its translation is CASSPWTGGQETQYF.

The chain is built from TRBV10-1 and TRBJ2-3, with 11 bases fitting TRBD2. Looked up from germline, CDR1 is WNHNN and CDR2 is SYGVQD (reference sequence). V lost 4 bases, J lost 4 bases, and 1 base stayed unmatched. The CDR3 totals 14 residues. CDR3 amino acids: CASSGLAGPDTQYF. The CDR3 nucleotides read TGCGCCAGCAGTGGACTAGCGGGACCAGATACGCAGTATTTT.

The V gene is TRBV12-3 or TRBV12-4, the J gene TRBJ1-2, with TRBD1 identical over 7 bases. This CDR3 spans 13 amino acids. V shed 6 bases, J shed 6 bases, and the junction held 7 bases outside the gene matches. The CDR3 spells CASRLIQGNGYTF. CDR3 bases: TGTGCCAGCAGATTAATACAGGGGAATGGCTACACCTTC.